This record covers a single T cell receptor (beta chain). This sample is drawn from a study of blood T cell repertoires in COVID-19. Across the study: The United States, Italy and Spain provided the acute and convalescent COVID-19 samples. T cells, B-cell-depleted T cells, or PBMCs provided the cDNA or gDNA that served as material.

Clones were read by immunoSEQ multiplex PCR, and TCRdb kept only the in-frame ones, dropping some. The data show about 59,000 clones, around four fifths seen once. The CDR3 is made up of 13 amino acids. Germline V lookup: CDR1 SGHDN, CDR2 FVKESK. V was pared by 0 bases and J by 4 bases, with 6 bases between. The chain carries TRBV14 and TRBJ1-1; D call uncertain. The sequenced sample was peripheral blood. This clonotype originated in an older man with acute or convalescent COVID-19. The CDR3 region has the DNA TGTGCCAGCAGCCAAGAATACAGCACTGAAGCTTTCTTT. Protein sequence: CASSQEYSTEAFF. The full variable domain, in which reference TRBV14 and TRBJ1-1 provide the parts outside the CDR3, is EAGVTQFPSHSVIEKGQTVTLRCDPISGHDNLYWYRRVMGKEIKFLLHFVKESKQDESGMPNNRFLAERTGGTYSTLKVQPAELEDSGVYFCASSQEYSTEAFFGQGTRLTVV.